The sequence of this TCR beta chain was determined in a study of T cell responses to AZD1222 COVID-19 vaccine (dated by TCRdb to the early 2020s). Turning to the overall study: Because spike-specific TCR depth and breadth did not differ between the two schedules, AZD1222 recipients who got a second dose at roughly 4 weeks were pooled with those who got a second dose at roughly 12 weeks. TCR sequencing was performed for 230 to 250 trial participants, of whom roughly 200 were given two doses of AZD1222 and around 25 were given two doses of MenACWY control vaccine. Trial participants were enrolled by age into subgroups of 18-55, 56-69 and 70-plus years, and around 150, 29 and 61 TCR-sequenced participants, respectively, were included in these subgroups.

The CDR3 spans 16 residues, from the cysteine through the phenylalanine. This entry keeps only the CDR3 DNA: 48 bases, framed from base 1. The junction shows trimming of 3 bases on V and 4 bases on J, and the gene matches do not reach 7 bases of it. For CDR1 and CDR2, the germline V gene lists KGHDR and SFDVKD. What the research found in general, with its limitations: The vaccine-associated CD4 TCRs covered the entire spike protein, and the dominant responses fell in regions 160-218 and 743-854. In the small 56-69-year group, the increase in depth fell short of significance, most likely because of low power. A significant rise in spike-specific TCR breadth and depth was observed after two AZD1222 doses relative to day 0 and relative to MenACWY recipients. Most participants were white British and females outnumbered males, and the authors suggested that clonal diversity may have been underestimated. Conclusions about previously exposed vaccinees are limited, since just 5 or 6 AZD1222 recipients were seropositive for SARS-CoV-2 at baseline. No day 14 peak-response samples were available, so repertoires were characterized only after the peak T cell response. Nearly half of unique spike-specific TCRs reportedly recognized epitopes outside regions mutated in the B.1.351 and B.1.1.7 variants.

Taken with the paper, the label for time point translates to: baseline before first vaccination. Samples from vaccinated people were obtained from the UK trials COV001 and COV002, which included a single-blind randomized controlled phase 2/3 trial of AZD1222 (ChAdOx1 nCoV-19) in healthy adults. For TCRbeta chain sequencing, PBMC samples from trial participants were taken at day 0 and at day 28 after the second dose. The CDR3 regions of human TCRbeta chains were analyzed by immunosequencing. Under the source paper's analysis protocol: Repertoire TCRs were checked for matches against a reference library of SARS-CoV-2-specific TCRs that had been generated using the MIRA antigen-specificity platform. Breadth meant the fraction of unique TCRs that were SARS-CoV-2-associated, whereas depth meant the fraction of total T cells that were SARS-CoV-2-associated. Using the MIRA data, each spike-specific TCR was assigned both to the spike region to which the TCR was reactive and to a CD4 or CD8 class. Log10-transformed breadth and depth values were compared by one-way ANOVA with Sidak's multiple comparisons tests. Sourced from immuneACCESS, this table was stored by TCRdb with only in-frame sequences that have V and J called. A share of the clones is absent; for the studies checked, an unresolved V gene accounts for under half, and the remainder has no known explanation. The V and J calls and clone size come from that table; D and trimming were worked out from the DNA. In this sample the table shows 70,000 or so clones, around 83% of which occur a single time. The top ten constitute 9% to 13% of the sample.

This clone has only a few counts. Its antigen is unknown. The input lacks base qualities; no much larger clone sits a single base away. This receptor chain uses TRBV24-1 and TRBJ2-5; TRBD1 fits 10 bases in the junction. Source: peripheral blood, taken on day 0 of AZD1222 vaccination. The source is an adult in good health. The CDR3 protein is CATSDGTGAKGETQYF. The nucleotide sequence is TGTGCCACCAGTGATGGGACAGGGGCCAAGGGAGAGACCCAGTACTTC.